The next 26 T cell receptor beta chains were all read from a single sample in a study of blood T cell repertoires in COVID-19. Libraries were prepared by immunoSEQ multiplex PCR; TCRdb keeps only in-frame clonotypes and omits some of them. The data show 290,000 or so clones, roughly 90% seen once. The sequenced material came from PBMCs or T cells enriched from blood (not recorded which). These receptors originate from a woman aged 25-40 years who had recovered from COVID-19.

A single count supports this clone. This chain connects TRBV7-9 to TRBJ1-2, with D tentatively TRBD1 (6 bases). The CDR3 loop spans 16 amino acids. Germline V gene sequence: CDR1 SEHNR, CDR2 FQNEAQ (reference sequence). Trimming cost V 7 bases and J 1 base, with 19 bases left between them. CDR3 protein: CASTQAAGENNYGYTF. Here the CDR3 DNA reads TGTGCCAGCACCCAAGCGGCAGGGGAAAATAACTATGGCTACACCTTC.

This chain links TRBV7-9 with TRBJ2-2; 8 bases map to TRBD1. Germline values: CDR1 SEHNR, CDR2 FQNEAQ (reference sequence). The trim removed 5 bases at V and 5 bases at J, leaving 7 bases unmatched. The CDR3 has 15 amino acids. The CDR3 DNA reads TGTGCCAGCAGCCCAAGACAGGGGCGGACCGGGGAGCTGTTTTTT. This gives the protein CASSPRQGRTGELFF.

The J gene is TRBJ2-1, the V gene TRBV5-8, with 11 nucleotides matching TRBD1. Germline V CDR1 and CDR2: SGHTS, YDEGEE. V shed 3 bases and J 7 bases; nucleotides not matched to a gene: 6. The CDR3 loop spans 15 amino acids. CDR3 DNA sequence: TGTGCCAGCAGCTCCGGACAGGGGGCTCGGAATGAGCAGTTCTTC. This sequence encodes CASSSGQGARNEQFF.

This CDR3 is CASSDGDYPYEQYF. The CDR3 DNA reads as TGTGCCAGCAGTGACGGAGACTATCCCTACGAGCAGTACTTC. This rearrangement joins TRBV2 to TRBJ2-7, with D perhaps TRBD2 (5 bases). The CDR3 totals 14 residues. Germline assignment: CDR1 SNHLY and CDR2 FYNNEI. Deletions cut 3 bases from V and 2 bases from J, with 11 bases between.

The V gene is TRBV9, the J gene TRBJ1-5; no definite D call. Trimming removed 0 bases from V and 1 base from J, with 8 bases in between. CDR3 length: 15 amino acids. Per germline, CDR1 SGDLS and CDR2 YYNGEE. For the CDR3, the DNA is TGTGCCAGCAGCGTAGACGGGGTCAGCAATCAGCCCCAGCATTTT. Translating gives CASSVDGVSNQPQHF.

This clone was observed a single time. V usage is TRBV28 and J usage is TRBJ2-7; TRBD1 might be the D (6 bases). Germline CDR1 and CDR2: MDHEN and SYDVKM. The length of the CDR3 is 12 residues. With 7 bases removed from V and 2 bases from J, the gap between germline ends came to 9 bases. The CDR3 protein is CASTGVTYEQYF. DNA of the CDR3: TGTGCCAGCACAGGGGTCACCTACGAGCAGTACTTC.

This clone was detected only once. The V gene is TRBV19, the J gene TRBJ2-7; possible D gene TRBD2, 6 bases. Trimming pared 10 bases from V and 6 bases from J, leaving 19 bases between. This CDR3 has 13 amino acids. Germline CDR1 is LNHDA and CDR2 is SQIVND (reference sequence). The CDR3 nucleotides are TGTGCCACCACCGGGAGCGCGAGGGTCGAGCAGTACTTC. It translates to CATTGSARVEQYF.

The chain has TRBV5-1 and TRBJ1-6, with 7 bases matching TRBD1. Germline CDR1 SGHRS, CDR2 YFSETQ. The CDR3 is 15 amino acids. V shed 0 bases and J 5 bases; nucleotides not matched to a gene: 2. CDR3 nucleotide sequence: TGCGCCAGCAGCTTGGAGGGGGCGGATAATTCACCCCTCCACTTT. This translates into CASSLEGADNSPLHF.

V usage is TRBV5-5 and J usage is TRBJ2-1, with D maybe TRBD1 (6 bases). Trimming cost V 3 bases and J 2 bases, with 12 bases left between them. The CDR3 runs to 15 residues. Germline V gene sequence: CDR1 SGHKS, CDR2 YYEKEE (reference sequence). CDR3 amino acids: CASSWTESAYNEQFF. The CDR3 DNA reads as TGTGCCAGCAGCTGGACAGAATCGGCCTACAATGAGCAGTTCTTC.

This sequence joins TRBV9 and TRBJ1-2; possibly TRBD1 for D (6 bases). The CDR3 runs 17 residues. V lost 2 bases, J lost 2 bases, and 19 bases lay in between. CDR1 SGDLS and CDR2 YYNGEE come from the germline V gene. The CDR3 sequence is CASSVGGRGLSNYGYTF. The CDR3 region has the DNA TGTGCCAGCAGCGTGGGGGGGCGAGGGTTGTCGAACTATGGCTACACCTTC.

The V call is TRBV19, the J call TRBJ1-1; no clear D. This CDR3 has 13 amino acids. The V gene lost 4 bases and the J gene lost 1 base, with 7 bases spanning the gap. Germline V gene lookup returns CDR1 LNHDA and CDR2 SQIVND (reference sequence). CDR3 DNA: TGTGCCAGTAGTACACAGAGGAACACTGAAGCTTTCTTT. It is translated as CASSTQRNTEAFF.

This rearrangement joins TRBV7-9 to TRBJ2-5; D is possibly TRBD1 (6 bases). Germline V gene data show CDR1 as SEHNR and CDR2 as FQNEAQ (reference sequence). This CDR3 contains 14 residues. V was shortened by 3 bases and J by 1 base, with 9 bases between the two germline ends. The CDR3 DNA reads TGTGCCAGCAGCTTCCGGGACACCCAAGAGACCCAGTACTTC. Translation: CASSFRDTQETQYF.

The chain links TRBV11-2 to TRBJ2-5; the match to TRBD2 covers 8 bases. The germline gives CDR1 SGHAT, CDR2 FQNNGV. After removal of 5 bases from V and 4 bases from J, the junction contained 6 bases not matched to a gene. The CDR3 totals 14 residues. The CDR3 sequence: CASSQGAGGETQYF. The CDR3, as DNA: TGTGCCAGCAGCCAAGGGGCGGGAGGAGAGACCCAGTACTTC.

Here the CDR3 DNA reads TGTGCCAGCAGTCCCGAGACAGGGGTTCGTGGCTACACCTTC. This codes for CASSPETGVRGYTF. This chain uses TRBV28 with TRBJ1-2, with 8 nucleotides matching TRBD1. CDR1 is MDHEN and CDR2 is SYDVKM in the germline V gene. V was clipped by 5 bases and J by 7 bases; unmatched bases: 9. The CDR3 is 14 residues long.

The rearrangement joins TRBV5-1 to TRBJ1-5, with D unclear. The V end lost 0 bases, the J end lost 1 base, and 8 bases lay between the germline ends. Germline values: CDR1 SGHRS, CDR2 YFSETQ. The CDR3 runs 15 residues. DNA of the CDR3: TGCGCCAGCAGCTTGGGGCAGTCAAGCAATCAGCCCCAGCATTTT. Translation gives CASSLGQSSNQPQHF.

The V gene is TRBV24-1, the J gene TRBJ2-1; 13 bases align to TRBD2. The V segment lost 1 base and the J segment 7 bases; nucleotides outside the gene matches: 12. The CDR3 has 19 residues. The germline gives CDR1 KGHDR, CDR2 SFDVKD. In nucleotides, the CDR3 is TGTGCCACCAGTGATTTACGGACTAGCGGGAGTTCCGAGGGGAATGAGCAGTTCTTC. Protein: CATSDLRTSGSSEGNEQFF.

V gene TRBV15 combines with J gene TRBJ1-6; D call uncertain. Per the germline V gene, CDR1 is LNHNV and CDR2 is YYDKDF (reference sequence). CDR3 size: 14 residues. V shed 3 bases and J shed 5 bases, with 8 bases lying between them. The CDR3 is CATSRSLNNSPLHF. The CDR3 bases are TGTGCCACCAGCAGGTCACTAAATAATTCACCCCTCCACTTT.

For the CDR3, the DNA is TGCGCCAGCAGCCAAGGTCACACGAACGAAGAGACCCAGTACTTC. Protein sequence: CASSQGHTNEETQYF. This chain uses TRBV4-3 with TRBJ2-5; D remains unclear. V was pared by 1 base and J by 3 bases, with 12 bases between. The CDR3 is 15 residues long. Per the germline V gene, CDR1 is LGHNA and CDR2 is YSLEER.

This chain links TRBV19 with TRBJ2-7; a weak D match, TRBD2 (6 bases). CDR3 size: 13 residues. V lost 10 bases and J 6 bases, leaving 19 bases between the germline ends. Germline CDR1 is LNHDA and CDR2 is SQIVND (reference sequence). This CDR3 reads CATSPGGGFEQYF. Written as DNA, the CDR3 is TGTGCCACCAGCCCCGGTGGGGGGTTCGAGCAGTACTTC.

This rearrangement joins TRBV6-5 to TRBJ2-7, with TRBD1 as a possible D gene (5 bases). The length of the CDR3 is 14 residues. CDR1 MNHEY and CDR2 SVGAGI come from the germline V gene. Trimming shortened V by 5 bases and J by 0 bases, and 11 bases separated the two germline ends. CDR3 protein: CASSPGIGSYEQYF. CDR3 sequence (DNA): TGTGCCAGCAGTCCAGGGATTGGCTCCTACGAGCAGTACTTC.

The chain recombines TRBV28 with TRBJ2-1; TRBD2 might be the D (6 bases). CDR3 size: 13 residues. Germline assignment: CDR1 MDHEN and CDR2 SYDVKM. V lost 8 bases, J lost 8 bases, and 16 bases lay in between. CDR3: CASYGGASHEQFF. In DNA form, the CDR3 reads TGTGCCAGCTATGGCGGGGCGTCCCATGAGCAGTTCTTC.

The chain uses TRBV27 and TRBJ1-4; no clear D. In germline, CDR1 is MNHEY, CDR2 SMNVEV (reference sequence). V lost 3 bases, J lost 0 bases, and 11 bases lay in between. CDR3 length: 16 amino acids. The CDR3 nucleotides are TGTGCCAGCAGTTTGGATCACACAGCAACTAATGAAAAACTGTTTTTT. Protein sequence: CASSLDHTATNEKLFF.

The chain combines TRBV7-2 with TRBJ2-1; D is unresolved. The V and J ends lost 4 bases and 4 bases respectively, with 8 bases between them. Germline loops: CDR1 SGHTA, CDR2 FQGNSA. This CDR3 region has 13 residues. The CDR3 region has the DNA TGTGCCAGCAGCTATCGGTCTTACAATGAGCAGTTCTTC. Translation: CASSYRSYNEQFF. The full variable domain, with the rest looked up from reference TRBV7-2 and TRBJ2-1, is GAGVSQSPSNKVTEKGKDVELRCDPISGHTALYWYRQSLGQGLEFLIYFQGNSAPDKSGLPSDRFSAERTGGSVSTLTIQRTQQEDSAVYLCASSYRSYNEQFFGPGTRLTVL.

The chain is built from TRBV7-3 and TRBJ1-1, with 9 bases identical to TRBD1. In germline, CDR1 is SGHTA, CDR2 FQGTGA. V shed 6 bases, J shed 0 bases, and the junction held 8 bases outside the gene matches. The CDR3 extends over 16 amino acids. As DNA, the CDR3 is TGTGCCAGCAGTCTCACAGGGGGCGCATTGAACACTGAAGCTTTCTTT. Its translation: CASSLTGGALNTEAFF.

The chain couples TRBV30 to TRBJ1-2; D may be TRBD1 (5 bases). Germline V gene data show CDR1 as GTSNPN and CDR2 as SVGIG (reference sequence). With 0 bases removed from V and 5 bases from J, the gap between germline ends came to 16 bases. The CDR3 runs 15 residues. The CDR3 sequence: CAWSVMGRVWYGYTF. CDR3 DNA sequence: TGTGCCTGGAGTGTAATGGGCAGGGTGTGGTATGGCTACACCTTC.

Here the CDR3 DNA reads TGCGCCAGCAGCTTGGGGGACATGGAATACTCTGGAAACACCATATATTTT. Protein: CASSLGDMEYSGNTIYF. This chain links TRBV5-1 with TRBJ1-3, with D possibly matching TRBD1 (6 bases). Germline V gene data show CDR1 as SGHRS and CDR2 as YFSETQ. This CDR3 is built from 17 residues. V lost 0 bases, J lost 0 bases, and 13 bases lay in between.